This T cell receptor beta chain was recorded in a study of T cell responses to AZD1222 COVID-19 vaccine. Sequencing was performed with immunoSEQ multiplex PCR; in TCRdb, only in-frame clones are kept and a portion is missing. The table lists 150,000 to 200,000 clones, around 92% of them singletons. Between the trimmed V and J ends, which lost 4 bases and 3 bases, there was a span of 16 bases. This CDR3 region has 14 residues. CDR1 and CDR2 (germline): GTSNPN, SVGIG (reference sequence). This clone appeared once. The sequence was obtained from an adult in good health. V is TRBV30 and J is TRBJ2-7; weak D call: TRBD1 (5 bases). The specimen comprised peripheral blood, sampled on day 0 of AZD1222 vaccination. This CDR3 is CAWTFPGNIYEQYF. In nucleotides, the CDR3 is TGTGCCTGGACTTTTCCAGGGAACATCTACGAGCAGTACTTC.